These 2 T cell receptor beta chains came from one sample sequenced in a study of breast tumors, draining lymph nodes, adjacent tissues. TCRdb recomputed calls from the multiplex PCR reads with MiXCR, one row per CDR3 protein. The sample has 17,000 or so distinct CDR3 sequences; around 58% are singletons. The sequenced sample was tumor-adjacent breast tissue. These receptors all come from a female donor with breast cancer. Some clones in this sample may be carry-over from other donors' samples.

The J gene is TRBJ1-2, the V gene TRBV7-9; a possible D gene is TRBD1 (5 bases). The CDR3 sequence is 13 residues long. V was clipped by 1 base and J by 5 bases, with 8 bases between them. Germline V gene sequence: CDR1 SEHNR, CDR2 FQNEAQ (reference sequence). The CDR3 bases are TGTGCCAGCAGCTTAGGACAGCGATATGGCTACACCTTC. It translates to CASSLGQRYGYTF.

Ten or more counts support this clonotype. This chain uses TRBV27 with TRBJ1-5; unclear D gene. The CDR3 sequence is 13 residues long. Germline CDR1 reads MNHEY; CDR2 reads SMNVEV (reference sequence). Trimming left V 6 bases short and J 0 bases short, with 6 bases between. The chain's CDR3 is CASRKYSNQPQHF. The CDR3 region has the DNA TGTGCCAGCAGGAAATATAGCAATCAGCCCCAGCATTTT.